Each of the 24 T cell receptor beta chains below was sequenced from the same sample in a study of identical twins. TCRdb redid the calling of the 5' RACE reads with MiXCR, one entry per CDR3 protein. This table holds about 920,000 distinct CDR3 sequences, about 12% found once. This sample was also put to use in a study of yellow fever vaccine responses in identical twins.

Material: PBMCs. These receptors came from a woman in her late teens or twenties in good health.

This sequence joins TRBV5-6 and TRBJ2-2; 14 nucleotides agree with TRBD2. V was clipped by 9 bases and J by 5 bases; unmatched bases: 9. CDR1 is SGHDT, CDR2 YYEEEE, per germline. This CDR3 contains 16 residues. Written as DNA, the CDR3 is TGTGCCACCGACAAGGGACTAGCGGGAGCTACCGGGGAGCTGTTTTTT. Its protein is CATDKGLAGATGELFF.

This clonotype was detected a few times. The CDR3 DNA follows: TGTGCCAGCAGTTTTACTAGCGGGAGTAAAGAGCAGTTCTTC. This translates into CASSFTSGSKEQFF. The chain links TRBV12-3 or TRBV12-4 to TRBJ2-1; TRBD2 matches at 11 bases. V shed 3 bases, J shed 10 bases, and the junction held 5 bases outside the gene matches. The CDR3 runs to 14 residues.

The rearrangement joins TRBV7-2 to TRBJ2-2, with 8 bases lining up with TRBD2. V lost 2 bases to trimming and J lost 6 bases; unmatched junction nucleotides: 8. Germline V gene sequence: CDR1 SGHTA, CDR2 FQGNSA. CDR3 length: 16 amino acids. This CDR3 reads CASSLRGIGRAGELFF. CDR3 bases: TGTGCCAGCAGCTTAAGGGGGATCGGGAGGGCCGGGGAGCTGTTTTTT. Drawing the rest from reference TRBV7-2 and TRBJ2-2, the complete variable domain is GAGVSQSPSNKVTEKGKDVELRCDPISGHTALYWYRQSLGQGLEFLIYFQGNSAPDKSGLPSDRFSAERTGGSVSTLTIQRTQQEDSAVYLCASSLRGIGRAGELFFGEGSRLTVL.

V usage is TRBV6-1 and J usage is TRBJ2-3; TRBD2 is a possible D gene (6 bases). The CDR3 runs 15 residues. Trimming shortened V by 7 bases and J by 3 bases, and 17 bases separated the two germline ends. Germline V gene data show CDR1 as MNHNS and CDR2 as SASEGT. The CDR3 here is CASIDGGGGTDTQYF. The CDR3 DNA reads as TGTGCCAGCATCGACGGTGGCGGAGGGACAGATACGCAGTATTTT.

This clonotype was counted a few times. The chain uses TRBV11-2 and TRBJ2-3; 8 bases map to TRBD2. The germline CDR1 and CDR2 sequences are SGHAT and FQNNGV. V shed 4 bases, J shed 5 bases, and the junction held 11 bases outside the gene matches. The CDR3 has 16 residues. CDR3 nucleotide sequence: TGTGCCAGCAGCTCCCCCGGGGGGGGGCCGGGAGATACGCAGTATTTT. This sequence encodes CASSSPGGGPGDTQYF.

The CDR3 coding sequence is TGTGCCAGCAGCGTAGGAGTGGAACTGTACCAAGAGACCCAGTACTTC. Translating gives CASSVGVELYQETQYF. The chain has TRBV9 and TRBJ2-5; D is undetermined. Looked up from germline, CDR1 is SGDLS and CDR2 is YYNGEE. This CDR3 comprises 16 residues. Trimming pared 0 bases from V and 0 bases from J, leaving 12 bases between.

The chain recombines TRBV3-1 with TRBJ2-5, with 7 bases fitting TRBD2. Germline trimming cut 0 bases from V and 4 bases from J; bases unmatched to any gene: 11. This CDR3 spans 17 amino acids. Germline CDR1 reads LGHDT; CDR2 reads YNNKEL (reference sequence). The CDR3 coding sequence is TGTGCCAGCAGCCAAGAAGGCGCTCTAGCGGCTACAGAGACCCAGTACTTC. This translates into CASSQEGALAATETQYF.

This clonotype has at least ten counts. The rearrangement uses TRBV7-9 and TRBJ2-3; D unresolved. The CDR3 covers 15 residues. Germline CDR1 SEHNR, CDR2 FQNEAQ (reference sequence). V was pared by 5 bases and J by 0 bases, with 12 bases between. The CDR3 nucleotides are TGTGCCAGCAGCACACCGAGATCTAGCACAGATACGCAGTATTTT. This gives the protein CASSTPRSSTDTQYF.

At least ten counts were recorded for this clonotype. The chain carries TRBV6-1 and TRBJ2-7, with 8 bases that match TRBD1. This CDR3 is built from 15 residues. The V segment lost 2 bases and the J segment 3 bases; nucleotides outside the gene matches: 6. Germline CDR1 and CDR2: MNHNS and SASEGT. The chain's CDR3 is CASSEQGQVIYEQYV. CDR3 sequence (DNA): TGTGCCAGCAGTGAACAGGGACAGGTGATCTACGAGCAGTACGTC.

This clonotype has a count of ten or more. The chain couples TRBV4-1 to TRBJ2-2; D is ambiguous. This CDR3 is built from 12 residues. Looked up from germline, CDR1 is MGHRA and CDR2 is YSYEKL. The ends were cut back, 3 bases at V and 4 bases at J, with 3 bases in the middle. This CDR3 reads CASSHPTGELFF. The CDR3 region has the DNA TGCGCCAGCAGCCACCCCACCGGGGAGCTGTTTTTT.

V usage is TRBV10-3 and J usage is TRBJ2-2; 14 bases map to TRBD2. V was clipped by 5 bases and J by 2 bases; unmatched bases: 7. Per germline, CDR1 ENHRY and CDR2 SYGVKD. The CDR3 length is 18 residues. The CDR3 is CAISKTGLAGANTGELFF. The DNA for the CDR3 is TGTGCCATCAGTAAAACGGGACTAGCGGGGGCAAACACCGGGGAGCTGTTTTTT.

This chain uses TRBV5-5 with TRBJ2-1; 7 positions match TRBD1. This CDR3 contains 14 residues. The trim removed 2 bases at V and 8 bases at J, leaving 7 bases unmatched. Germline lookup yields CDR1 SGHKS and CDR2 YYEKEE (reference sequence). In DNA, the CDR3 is TGTGCCAGCAGCTTCGGGAACAGGGGTGATGAGCAGTTCTTC. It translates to CASSFGNRGDEQFF.

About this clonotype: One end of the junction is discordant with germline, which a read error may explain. The DNA for the CDR3 is TGTGCCAGCAGCTTAAGAGCGGGGGGCAATCAGCAGTTCTTC. This encodes CASSLRAGGNQQFF. V is TRBV7-8 and J is TRBJ2-1, with 9 bases that match TRBD2. CDR3 size: 14 residues. CDR1 and CDR2 (germline): SGHVS, FQNEAQ.

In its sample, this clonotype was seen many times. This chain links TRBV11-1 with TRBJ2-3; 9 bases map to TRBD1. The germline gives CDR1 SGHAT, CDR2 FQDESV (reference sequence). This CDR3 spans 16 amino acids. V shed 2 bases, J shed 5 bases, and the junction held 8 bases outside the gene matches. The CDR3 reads CASSLLTGGAVDTQYF. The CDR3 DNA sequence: TGTGCCAGCAGCTTATTAACAGGGGGCGCGGTAGATACGCAGTATTTT.

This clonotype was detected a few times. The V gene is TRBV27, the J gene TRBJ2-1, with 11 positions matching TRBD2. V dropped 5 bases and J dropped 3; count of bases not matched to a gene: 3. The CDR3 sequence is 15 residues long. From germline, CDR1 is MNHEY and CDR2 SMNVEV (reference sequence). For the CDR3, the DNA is TGTGCCAGCAGTGACGGGACTAGCGGCTACAATGAGCAGTTCTTC. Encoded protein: CASSDGTSGYNEQFF.

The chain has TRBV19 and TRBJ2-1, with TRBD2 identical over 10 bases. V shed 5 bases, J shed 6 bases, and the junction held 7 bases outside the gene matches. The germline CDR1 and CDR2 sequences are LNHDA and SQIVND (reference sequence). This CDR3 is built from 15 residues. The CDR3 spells CASSRWLAGGNEQFF. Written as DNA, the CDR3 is TGTGCCAGTAGTCGGTGGTTAGCGGGGGGCAATGAGCAGTTCTTC.

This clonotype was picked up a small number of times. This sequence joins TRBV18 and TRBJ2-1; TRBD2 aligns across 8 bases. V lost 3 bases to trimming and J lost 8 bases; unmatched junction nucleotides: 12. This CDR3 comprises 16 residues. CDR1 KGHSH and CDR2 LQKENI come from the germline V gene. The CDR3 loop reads CASSPAGTRIYHEQFF. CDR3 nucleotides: TGTGCCAGCTCACCGGCCGGGACTAGAATTTATCATGAGCAGTTCTTC.

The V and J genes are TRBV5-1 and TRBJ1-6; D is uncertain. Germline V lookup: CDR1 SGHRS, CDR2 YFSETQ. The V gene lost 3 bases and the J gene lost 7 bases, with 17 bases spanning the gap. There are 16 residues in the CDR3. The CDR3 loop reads CASSSIPSDGNSPLHF. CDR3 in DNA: TGCGCCAGCAGCTCTATCCCCTCGGACGGAAATTCACCCCTCCACTTT.

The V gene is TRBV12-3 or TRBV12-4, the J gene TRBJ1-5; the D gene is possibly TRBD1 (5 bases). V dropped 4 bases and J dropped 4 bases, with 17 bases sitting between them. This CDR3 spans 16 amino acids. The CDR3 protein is CASSSTQTGGNQPQHF. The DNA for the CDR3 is TGTGCCAGCAGTTCCACACAGACCGGGGGGAATCAGCCCCAGCATTTT.

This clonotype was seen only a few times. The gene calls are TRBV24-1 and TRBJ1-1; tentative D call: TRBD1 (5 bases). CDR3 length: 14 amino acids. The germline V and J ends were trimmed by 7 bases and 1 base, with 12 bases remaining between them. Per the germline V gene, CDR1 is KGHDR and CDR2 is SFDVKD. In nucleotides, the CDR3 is TGTGCCACCAGGGGAGGGGAGGAGAACACTGAAGCTTTCTTT. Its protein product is CATRGGEENTEAFF.

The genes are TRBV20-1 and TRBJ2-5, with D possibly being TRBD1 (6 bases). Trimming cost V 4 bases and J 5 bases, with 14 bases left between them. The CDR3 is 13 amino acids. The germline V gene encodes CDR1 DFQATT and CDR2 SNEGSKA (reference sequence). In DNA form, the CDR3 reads TGCAGTGCTAAACAGGGTGTATCGGAGACCCAGTACTTC. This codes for CSAKQGVSETQYF.

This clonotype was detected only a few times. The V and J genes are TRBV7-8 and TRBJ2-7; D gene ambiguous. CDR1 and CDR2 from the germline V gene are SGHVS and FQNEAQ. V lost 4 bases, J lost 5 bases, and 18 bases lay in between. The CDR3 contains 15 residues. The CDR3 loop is CASSSRPLQFDEQYF. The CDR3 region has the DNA TGTGCCAGCAGCTCAAGACCCCTACAATTCGACGAGCAGTACTTC.

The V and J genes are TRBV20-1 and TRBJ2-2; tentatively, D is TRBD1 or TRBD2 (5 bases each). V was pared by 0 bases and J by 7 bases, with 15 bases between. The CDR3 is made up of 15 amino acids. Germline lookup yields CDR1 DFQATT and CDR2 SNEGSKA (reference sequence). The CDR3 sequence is CSARERGVMYGELFF. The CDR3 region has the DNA TGCAGTGCTAGAGAGAGGGGAGTGATGTACGGGGAGCTGTTTTTT.

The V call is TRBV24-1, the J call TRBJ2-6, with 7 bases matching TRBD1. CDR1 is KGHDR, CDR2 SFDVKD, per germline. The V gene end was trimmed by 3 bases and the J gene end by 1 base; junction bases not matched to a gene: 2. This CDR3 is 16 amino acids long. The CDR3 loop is CATSDPGQSGANVLTF. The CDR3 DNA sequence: TGTGCCACCAGTGATCCGGGACAGTCTGGGGCCAACGTCCTGACTTTC.